This TCR beta chain comes out of a study of OX40 agonist ivuxolimab in advanced cancers. Study context: Participants, 82.7% male, averaged roughly 55 years of age, ranging from about 23 to 90. Participants could have had prior anti-PD-1, anti-PD-L1 or anti-CTLA-4 therapy, and around 43% had some.

The protocol was immunoSEQ multiplex PCR, while the TCRdb copy is restricted to in-frame clones and leaves out a portion. The sample consists of around 92,000 clones, approximately 94% of them appearing once. Looked up from germline, CDR1 is LNHDA and CDR2 is SQIVND (reference sequence). V shed 5 bases and J 8 bases; nucleotides not matched to a gene: 15. CDR3 length: 17 amino acids. Prior autoimmune disease or systemic immunosuppression barred patients. A word on this clone: The antigen is unknown.

Broader study findings: Partial responders at 0.1-3.0 mg/kg had among the lowest clonal expansion.

Source: CD4+ or CD8+ T cells sorted from blood, taken in a trial of the OX40 agonist ivuxolimab. The chain links TRBV19 to TRBJ1-4, with 9 bases identical to TRBD1. The sequence came from an adult with an advanced solid tumor such as melanoma, head and neck, liver or kidney cancer. CDR3 nucleotides: TGTGCCAGTAGTTCAAGGGCGGGACAGGGCTTTCGGGAAAAACTGTTTTTT. Translating it yields CASSSRAGQGFREKLFF.